One sample yielded the 32 T cell receptor beta chains listed below, sequenced in a study of cytomegalovirus exposure and HLA in healthy donors. Researchers ran the PCR with 60 Vbeta and 13 Jbeta primers. Profiling relied on immunoSEQ multiplex PCR, and the TCRdb table lists in-frame clones only, not all of them. This table has a few hundred thousand clones, 60% to 80% appearing once. Sequencing was performed on PBMCs. The receptors here all came from a woman in her 30s in good health and CMV-seronegative.

This clone has only one observation. This rearrangement joins TRBV11-2 to TRBJ2-5, with D unclear. V was pared by 1 base and J by 11 bases, with 8 bases between. This CDR3 has 11 amino acids. Germline V gene data show CDR1 as SGHAT and CDR2 as FQNNGV. The CDR3 bases are TGTGCCAGCAGCTTAGCCCTCGGGCAGTACTTC. Translated, it gives CASSLALGQYF.

This clone turned up a few times. The rearrangement joins TRBV5-4 to TRBJ2-7, with D maybe TRBD1 (6 bases). V was clipped by 0 bases and J by 3 bases, with 13 bases between them. This CDR3 has 15 amino acids. The V gene's germline CDR1 is SGHNT and CDR2 YYREEE (reference sequence). As DNA, the CDR3 is TGTGCCAGCAGCTTGGGGGGGCAGGTGAGCTACGAGCAGTACTTC. It translates to CASSLGGQVSYEQYF.

This clone was picked up one time. This rearrangement joins TRBV15 to TRBJ2-5; D is possibly TRBD1 (5 bases). The CDR3 runs to 15 residues. Germline V lookup: CDR1 LNHNV, CDR2 YYDKDF (reference sequence). V was clipped by 0 bases and J by 5 bases, with 13 bases between them. CDR3 sequence: CATSREGRGRETQYF. The CDR3 DNA reads TGTGCCACCAGCAGAGAAGGAAGGGGCAGGGAGACCCAGTACTTC. Looking up the rest from reference TRBV15 and TRBJ2-5 gives the full variable domain: DAMVIQNPRYQVTQFGKPVTLSCSQTLNHNVMYWYQQKSSQAPKLLFHYYDKDFNNEADTPDNFQSRRPNTSFCFLDIRSPGLGDTAMYLCATSREGRGRETQYFGPGTRLLVL.

A few counts support this clone. This chain links TRBV5-1 with TRBJ1-1, with 10 nucleotides matching TRBD1. The CDR3 contains 15 residues. Germline loops: CDR1 SGHRS, CDR2 YFSETQ. With V trimmed by 5 bases and J by 5 bases, 9 bases remained unmatched. CDR3 residues: CASRLHRTGGTEAFF. The CDR3 DNA follows: TGCGCCAGCAGATTGCACAGGACAGGGGGGACTGAAGCTTTCTTT. Variable domain in full (rest from reference TRBV5-1 and TRBJ1-1): KAGVTQTPRYLIKTRGQQVTLSCSPISGHRSVSWYQQTPGQGLQFLFEYFSETQRNKGNFPGRFSGRQFSNSRSEMNVSTLELGDSALYLCASRLHRTGGTEAFFGQGTRLTVV.

In its sample, this clone was seen once. The chain joins TRBV14 to TRBJ1-1, with D hard to call. Trimming removed 4 bases at V and 3 bases at J, with 9 bases between. The CDR3 loop spans 13 amino acids. Germline loops: CDR1 SGHDN, CDR2 FVKESK. This CDR3 is CASSRKRDTEAFF. The CDR3 DNA sequence: TGTGCCAGCAGCCGAAAAAGAGACACTGAAGCTTTCTTT.

The chain has TRBV6-6 and TRBJ2-7, with TRBD1 matching 12 bases. This CDR3 region has 16 residues. The trim removed 2 bases at V and 6 bases at J, leaving 8 bases unmatched. CDR1 and CDR2 from the germline V gene are MNHNY and SVGAGI (reference sequence). The CDR3 DNA is TGTGCCAGCAGTTACCCCTCGGGACAGGGGGCCCGCGAGCAGTACTTC. Protein product: CASSYPSGQGAREQYF.

The CDR3 sequence is CASSLRGSGSEQYF. The CDR3 DNA reads as TGTGCCAGCAGTTTACGGGGTTCTGGAAGTGAGCAGTACTTC. V usage is TRBV27 and J usage is TRBJ2-7; possible D gene TRBD2, 5 bases. The V gene's germline CDR1 is MNHEY and CDR2 SMNVEV (reference sequence). The CDR3 has 14 amino acids. With 2 bases removed from V and 7 bases from J, the gap between germline ends came to 15 bases.

The rearrangement links TRBV5-1 to TRBJ2-1; 9 positions match TRBD2. Germline V gene data show CDR1 as SGHRS and CDR2 as YFSETQ. Unmatched junction bases numbered 7, after V lost 0 bases and J lost 6 bases. This CDR3 contains 16 residues. The CDR3 region is CASSLVFSGGSNEQFF. DNA for the CDR3: TGCGCCAGCAGCTTGGTATTTAGCGGGGGCTCCAATGAGCAGTTCTTC.

The rearrangement uses TRBV5-1 and TRBJ1-1; D remains unclear. The ends were cut back, 3 bases at V and 5 bases at J, with 20 bases in the middle. Per germline, CDR1 SGHRS and CDR2 YFSETQ. This CDR3 comprises 16 residues. This chain's CDR3 is CASSSGILNSVTEAFF. In DNA form, the CDR3 reads TGCGCCAGCAGCTCCGGGATCCTTAACTCCGTGACTGAAGCTTTCTTT.

The V call is TRBV6-5, the J call TRBJ1-2; no clear D gene. The V end was cut by 6 bases, the J end by 0 bases, with 8 bases between. Germline V lookup: CDR1 MNHEY, CDR2 SVGAGI. The CDR3 spans 13 residues. This CDR3 reads CASSPFSNYGYTF. CDR3 DNA sequence: TGTGCCAGCAGCCCGTTCTCTAACTATGGCTACACCTTC.

This clone was seen only a few times. The rearrangement uses TRBV6-5 and TRBJ1-1; TRBD1 matches 7 bases. CDR1 and CDR2 from the germline V gene are MNHEY and SVGAGI. CDR3 length: 14 residues. The ends lost 2 bases at V and 3 bases at J; junction bases unmatched: 3. This chain's CDR3 is CASSYDREDTEAFF. The DNA of the CDR3 is TGTGCCAGCAGTTACGACAGGGAGGACACTGAAGCTTTCTTT.

The chain recombines TRBV6-1 with TRBJ2-1; TRBD2 aligns across 8 bases. CDR1 MNHNS and CDR2 SASEGT come from the germline V gene. Trimming at V came to 7 bases and at J to 1 base, leaving 3 bases not matched to a gene. The CDR3 is made up of 14 amino acids. As DNA, the CDR3 is TGTGCCAGCAATAGCGGGGAATCCTACAATGAGCAGTTCTTC. Its translation: CASNSGESYNEQFF.

This clone was seen only a few times. The rearrangement joins TRBV18 to TRBJ2-7; tentative D call: TRBD1 (6 bases). CDR3 size: 14 residues. The germline CDR1 and CDR2 sequences are KGHSH and LQKENI. V gave up 1 base and J gave up 3 bases, with 10 bases separating them. The CDR3 loop reads CASSPLGTSYEQYF. CDR3 bases: TGTGCCAGCTCACCACTTGGGACAAGCTACGAGCAGTACTTC.

The J gene is TRBJ2-5, the V gene TRBV11-2; 10 positions agree with TRBD2. The J call is uncertain, as TRBJ2-7 better fits the DNA end. CDR3 length: 19 residues. The germline V gene encodes CDR1 SGHAT and CDR2 FQNNGV. CDR3: CASSLGTSGAIKGRSEQYF. The CDR3 nucleotides are TGTGCCAGCAGCTTAGGCACTAGCGGGGCCATCAAAGGGAGGAGCGAGCAGTACTTC.

The chain combines TRBV30 with TRBJ2-3; 9 bases agree with TRBD2. V trimming: 1 base; J trimming: 6 bases; junction bases outside the gene matches: 14. The CDR3 extends over 17 amino acids. Germline V gives CDR1 GTSNPN, CDR2 SVGIG (reference sequence). DNA of the CDR3: TGTGCCTGGAGTGGGGGGTTAGCGGGAGCACCCGGGGATACGCAGTATTTT. Translating gives CAWSGGLAGAPGDTQYF.

This chain links TRBV11-2 with TRBJ1-3; D not certain. Germline V gives CDR1 SGHAT, CDR2 FQNNGV. The V end was cut by 5 bases, the J end by 0 bases, with 11 bases between. The CDR3 runs to 15 residues. The CDR3 DNA sequence: TGTGCCAGCAGCCGGGTCGGAGACTCTGGAAACACCATATATTTT. Translation gives CASSRVGDSGNTIYF.

The V gene is TRBV6-5, the J gene TRBJ1-1; a possible D gene is TRBD1 (5 bases). Germline assignment: CDR1 MNHEY and CDR2 SVGAGI. V lost 4 bases, J lost 1 base, and 13 bases lay in between. The CDR3 sequence is 15 residues long. This chain's CDR3 is CASSLVGGSNTEAFF. The CDR3 DNA follows: TGTGCCAGCAGTTTAGTGGGGGGTTCGAACACTGAAGCTTTCTTT.

This clone was found a few times. The rearrangement joins TRBV7-9 to TRBJ1-1; D unclear. V lost 5 bases to trimming and J lost 2 bases, with 9 bases between them. CDR1 is SEHNR, CDR2 FQNEAQ, per germline (reference sequence). The CDR3 is 13 residues long. CDR3: CASSRGVNTEAFF. CDR3 nucleotide sequence: TGTGCCAGCAGCCGAGGAGTAAACACTGAAGCTTTCTTT.

J is TRBJ1-1 and V is TRBV6-1; 9 positions match TRBD1. V lost 5 bases to trimming and J lost 4 bases; unmatched junction nucleotides: 8. CDR1 is MNHNS and CDR2 is SASEGT in the germline V gene. The CDR3 consists of 15 residues. Here the CDR3 reads CASSLTGTGFTEAFF. CDR3 in DNA: TGTGCCAGCAGTCTAACCGGGACAGGGTTCACTGAAGCTTTCTTT.

The chain uses TRBV2 and TRBJ1-3; TRBD1 matches 8 bases. CDR3 length: 13 amino acids. CDR1 is SNHLY and CDR2 is FYNNEI in the germline V gene. V gave up 5 bases and J gave up 7 bases; unmatched junction bases: 4. DNA of the CDR3: TGTGCCAGCAGTAGAAACAGGGGGAACACCATATATTTT. Translated: CASSRNRGNTIYF. The complete variable domain, with remaining parts taken from reference TRBV2 and TRBJ1-3, reads EPEVTQTPSHQVTQMGQEVILRCVPISNHLYFYWYRQILGQKVEFLVSFYNNEISEKSEIFDDQFSVERPDGSNFTLKIRSTKLEDSAMYFCASSRNRGNTIYFGEGSWLTVV.

CDR3 in DNA: TGCAGCGCCTGGCAGTTGGGGGGTGAAGCTTACGAGCAGTACTTC. Amino acid sequence: CSAWQLGGEAYEQYF. The chain has TRBV29-1 and TRBJ2-7; a possible D gene is TRBD2 (6 bases). Germline V lookup: CDR1 SQVTM, CDR2 ANQGSEA. This CDR3 contains 15 residues. V was trimmed by 7 bases and J by 4 bases, leaving 23 bases between them.

This clone was seen a single time. The V call is TRBV7-9, the J call TRBJ2-5; 12 bases map to TRBD2. Germline-derived CDR1 and CDR2 are SEHNR and FQNEAQ (reference sequence). V was clipped by 5 bases and J by 3 bases; unmatched bases: 16. The CDR3 runs 19 residues. CDR3 bases: TGTGCCAGCAGCCCACATGGACTAGCGGGATCGGCGGTGGAAGAGACCCAGTACTTC. Its translation: CASSPHGLAGSAVEETQYF.

V gene TRBV5-1 combines with J gene TRBJ2-2; 9 bases line up with TRBD1. Germline CDR1 reads SGHRS; CDR2 reads YFSETQ. V lost 0 bases and J lost 5; bases outside the gene matches: 5. This CDR3 is built from 16 residues. CDR3 amino acids: CASSLVGQGITGELFF. The CDR3, as DNA: TGCGCCAGCAGCTTGGTCGGACAGGGGATAACCGGGGAGCTGTTTTTT.

The V and J genes are TRBV2 and TRBJ2-1, with 7 nucleotides matching TRBD1. CDR1 and CDR2 from the germline V gene are SNHLY and FYNNEI. This CDR3 is built from 16 residues. The ends lost 5 bases at V and 9 bases at J; junction bases unmatched: 16. CDR3 protein: CASSKGTASPRGEQFF. As DNA, the CDR3 is TGTGCCAGCAGTAAAGGGACAGCTTCCCCCCGCGGTGAGCAGTTCTTC. The variable domain in full, with the rest retrieved from reference TRBV2 and TRBJ2-1, is EPEVTQTPSHQVTQMGQEVILRCVPISNHLYFYWYRQILGQKVEFLVSFYNNEISEKSEIFDDQFSVERPDGSNFTLKIRSTKLEDSAMYFCASSKGTASPRGEQFFGPGTRLTVL.

The V call is TRBV27, the J call TRBJ1-2; weak D call: TRBD1 (6 bases). This CDR3 region has 13 residues. Germline CDR1 reads MNHEY; CDR2 reads SMNVEV (reference sequence). V lost 5 bases and J 5 bases, leaving 12 bases between the germline ends. The DNA of the CDR3 is TGTGCCAGCAGTGGACAGTTACTTTATGGCTACACCTTC. The encoded protein is CASSGQLLYGYTF.

The CDR3 sequence: CASSEGQRGLQETQYF. CDR3 coding DNA: TGTGCCAGCAGTGAAGGCCAGCGGGGGCTACAAGAGACCCAGTACTTC. J is TRBJ2-5 and V is TRBV2; 8 bases map to TRBD2. The CDR3 spans 16 residues. CDR1 SNHLY and CDR2 FYNNEI come from the germline V gene. The J segment lost 2 bases and the V segment lost 1 base, leaving 6 bases of the junction unmatched.

The chain employs TRBV19 and TRBJ2-6; D may be TRBD1 (5 bases). CDR3 length: 15 residues. V shed 6 bases and J shed 2 bases, with 11 bases lying between them. CDR1 and CDR2 from the germline V gene are LNHDA and SQIVND (reference sequence). CDR3 coding DNA: TGTGCCAGTAGCACCAGGGTAGCTGGGGCCAACGTCCTGACTTTC. Amino acid sequence: CASSTRVAGANVLTF.

The sample holds a few counts of this clone. J is TRBJ2-2 and V is TRBV6-6; the D gene is possibly TRBD2 (5 bases). This CDR3 is 15 amino acids long. V lost 0 bases, J lost 6 bases, and 11 bases lay in between. Germline V lookup: CDR1 MNHNY, CDR2 SVGAGI (reference sequence). CDR3 nucleotide sequence: TGTGCCAGCAGTTACTCCCGGGAAATAGCCGGGGAGCTGTTTTTT. Residues: CASSYSREIAGELFF.

The chain recombines TRBV19 with TRBJ1-5, with 7 bases that match TRBD1. After removal of 5 bases from V and 4 bases from J, the junction contained 14 bases not matched to a gene. The length of the CDR3 is 17 residues. Germline CDR1 LNHDA, CDR2 SQIVND (reference sequence). This CDR3 reads CASSDAVRQGFNQPQHF. For the CDR3, the DNA is TGTGCCAGTAGTGACGCCGTAAGACAGGGTTTTAATCAGCCCCAGCATTTT.

This rearrangement joins TRBV7-9 to TRBJ2-2; 11 bases line up with TRBD2. Trimming removed 4 bases from V and 5 bases from J; junction bases left unmatched: 12. CDR1 is SEHNR, CDR2 FQNEAQ, per germline (reference sequence). CDR3 length equals 18 residues. Here the CDR3 DNA reads TGTGCCAGCAGCTCCTGGCTAGGACTAGCGGGCTTTACCGGGGAGCTGTTTTTT. It specifies CASSSWLGLAGFTGELFF.

The genes are TRBV6-6 and TRBJ2-2, with a possible D match to TRBD1 (5 bases). The CDR3 extends over 13 amino acids. CDR1 MNHNY and CDR2 SVGAGI come from the germline V gene (reference sequence). Trimming left V 7 bases short and J 7 bases short, with 13 bases between. CDR3 region: CASIVQEFGELFF. The CDR3 DNA sequence: TGTGCCAGCATCGTACAGGAATTCGGGGAGCTGTTTTTT.

This chain links TRBV27 with TRBJ1-4; TRBD1 might be the D (6 bases). There are 15 residues in the CDR3. CDR1 is MNHEY, CDR2 SMNVEV, per germline (reference sequence). V was shortened by 6 bases and J by 7 bases, with 18 bases between the two germline ends. The CDR3, as DNA: TGTGCCAGCAGCACAGGGAACTCGGGGGGTGAAAAACTGTTTTTT. This codes for CASSTGNSGGEKLFF.